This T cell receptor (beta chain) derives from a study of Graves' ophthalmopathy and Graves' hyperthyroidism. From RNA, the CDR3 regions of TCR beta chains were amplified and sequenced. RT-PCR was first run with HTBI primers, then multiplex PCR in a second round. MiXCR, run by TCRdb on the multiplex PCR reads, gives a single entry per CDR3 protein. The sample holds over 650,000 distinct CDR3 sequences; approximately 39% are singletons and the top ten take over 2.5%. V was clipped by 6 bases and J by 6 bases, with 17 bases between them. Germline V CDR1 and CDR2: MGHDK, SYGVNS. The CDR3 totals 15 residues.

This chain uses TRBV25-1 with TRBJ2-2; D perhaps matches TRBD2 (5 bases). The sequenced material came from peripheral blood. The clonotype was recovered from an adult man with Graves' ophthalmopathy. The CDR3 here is CASSPRGPKAGELFF. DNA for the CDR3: TGTGCCAGCAGCCCTCGAGGGCCAAAGGCCGGGGAGCTGTTTTTT.